This T cell receptor (beta chain) is drawn from a study of OX40 agonist ivuxolimab in advanced cancers. Study summary: The diagnoses of dose-escalation patients were hepatocellular carcinoma, melanoma, renal cell or head and neck cancer. Averaging approximately 60 years in age, with a range of roughly 20 to 90, the cohort was about 83% male. Two patients with cutaneous melanoma and one with hepatocellular carcinoma, three in total, showed partial responses. Study conclusions and caveats: Clonal expansion from baseline to week 6 occurred in both CD4+ and CD8+ T cells.

Repertoires were generated with immunoSEQ multiplex PCR, while TCRdb's copy carries only in-frame clones and drops some. The table includes 67,000 or so clones, roughly nine tenths detected once. To note about this clone: Its specificity is not known.

Trimming pared 0 bases from V and 5 bases from J, leaving 12 bases between. The CDR3 runs 14 residues. Germline lookup yields CDR1 SGHRS and CDR2 YFSETQ. The TCR originated in an adult with an advanced solid tumor such as melanoma, head and neck, liver or kidney cancer. The chain has TRBV5-1 and TRBJ2-7, with a weak D call TRBD2 (5 bases). Sequenced here: CD4+ or CD8+ T cells sorted from blood, sampled in a trial of the OX40 agonist ivuxolimab. Here the CDR3 reads CASSLAFRGHEQYF. As DNA, the CDR3 is TGCGCCAGCAGCTTGGCCTTCCGAGGGCACGAGCAGTACTTC.